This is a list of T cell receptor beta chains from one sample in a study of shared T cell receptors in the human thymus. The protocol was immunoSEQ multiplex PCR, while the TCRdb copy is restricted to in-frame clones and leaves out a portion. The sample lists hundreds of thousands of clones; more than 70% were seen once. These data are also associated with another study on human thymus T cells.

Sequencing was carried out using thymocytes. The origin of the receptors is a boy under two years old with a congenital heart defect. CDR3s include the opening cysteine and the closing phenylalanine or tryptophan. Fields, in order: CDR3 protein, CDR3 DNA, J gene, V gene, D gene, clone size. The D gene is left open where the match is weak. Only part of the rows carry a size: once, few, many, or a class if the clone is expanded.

CATSHHGGSSYNEQFF TGTGCCACCAGCCACCATGGCGGGAGCTCCTACAATGAGCAGTTCTTC TRBJ2-1 TRBV15 TRBD2 .
CASSVGRDRVRGETQYF TGTGCCAGCAGCGTAGGCAGGGACAGGGTGAGGGGCGAGACCCAGTACTTC TRBJ2-5 TRBV9 TRBD1 .
CAISPGGGGNTEAFF TGTGCCATCAGCCCAGGGGGTGGGGGTAACACTGAAGCTTTCTTT TRBJ1-1 TRBV10-3 TRBD1 .
CASSFRGRSLMNTEAFF TGTGCCAGCAGCTTCCGCGGGCGGTCGCTCATGAACACTGAAGCTTTCTTT TRBJ1-1 TRBV5-4 . .
CASSSPRGYTEAFF TGTGCCAGCAGTTCCCCTAGGGGATACACTGAAGCTTTCTTT TRBJ1-1 TRBV11-2 . few
CASSQDGDSLGPQHF TGCGCCAGCAGCCAAGATGGAGACAGTCTCGGGCCCCAGCATTTT TRBJ1-5 TRBV4-1 . .
CASSPPLRPYPRGTEAFF TGTGCCAGCAGCCCCCCCCTCCGGCCTTACCCACGGGGCACTGAAGCTTTCTTT TRBJ1-1 TRBV11-2 . .
CASSFEGARTEAFF TGCGCCAGCAGCTTCGAGGGGGCGCGAACTGAAGCTTTCTTT TRBJ1-1 TRBV5-1 TRBD1 .
CASSYRGLGTEAFF TGTGCCAGCAGTTACAGGGGGTTGGGCACTGAAGCTTTCTTT TRBJ1-1 TRBV6-5 . .
CARKGTGNADTQYF TGTGCCAGGAAGGGGACAGGGAACGCAGATACGCAGTATTTT TRBJ2-3 TRBV30 TRBD1 .
CATSRGPFSLNTEAFF TGTGCCACCAGCAGGGGGCCCTTTAGCTTGAACACTGAAGCTTTCTTT TRBJ1-1 TRBV15 . .
CSVISDTEAFF TGCAGCGTCATTTCGGACACTGAAGCTTTCTTT TRBJ1-1 TRBV29-1 . .
CASSFREYPHEQYF TGTGCCAGCAGCTTCCGGGAATACCCCCACGAGCAGTACTTC TRBJ2-7 TRBV7-2 . .
CASSVCCGRACTQYF TGTGCCAGCAGCGTATGTTGCGGGAGGGCCTGCACGCAGTATTTT TRBJ2-3 TRBV9 TRBD2 .
CASSIGGEQFF TGTGCCAGCAGCATCGGGGGGGAGCAGTTCTTC TRBJ2-1 TRBV21-1 . .
CASSTPSAGYNEQFF TGTGCCAGCAGTACACCATCGGCAGGTTACAATGAGCAGTTCTTC TRBJ2-1 TRBV6-6 . .
CASSPYVQGSTEAFF TGTGCCAGCAGCCCCTACGTCCAGGGGAGCACTGAAGCTTTCTTT TRBJ1-1 TRBV11-2 . .
CAPQGQGGQPQHF TGTGCCCCCCAGGGACAGGGCGGCCAGCCCCAGCATTTT TRBJ1-5 TRBV27 TRBD1 few
CASSWTSGVETSTDTQYF TGTGCCAGCAGCTGGACTAGCGGAGTTGAAACTAGCACAGATACGCAGTATTTT TRBJ2-3 TRBV7-9 TRBD2 .
CASSHEGLQYNEQFF TGTGCCAGCAGCCACGAGGGACTACAATACAATGAGCAGTTCTTC TRBJ2-1 TRBV4-2 TRBD2 .
CASSDPGTSPDTQYF TGTGCCAGCAGTGACCCTGGGACTAGTCCAGATACGCAGTATTTT TRBJ2-3 TRBV6-4 TRBD2 .
CAIRDLPTGNEQYF TGTGCCATCAGGGACTTGCCGACAGGGAACGAGCAGTACTTC TRBJ2-7 TRBV10-3 TRBD1 .
CASSLGRFSSYEQYF TGTGCCAGCAGCTTGGGCAGGTTCAGCTCCTACGAGCAGTACTTC TRBJ2-7 TRBV5-6 . .
CASSALAGNPEQFF TGTGCCAGCAGTGCACTAGCGGGAAACCCTGAGCAGTTCTTC TRBJ2-1 TRBV2 TRBD2 .
CASSAPRENSYNEQFF TGTGCCAGCAGCGCCCCCCGCGAAAACTCCTACAATGAGCAGTTCTTC TRBJ2-1 TRBV9 . .
CASSFRGHGANVLTF TGTGCCAGCAGCTTTAGGGGGCATGGGGCCAACGTCCTGACTTTC TRBJ2-6 TRBV5-4 TRBD1 .
CASSLGRGVGSEAFF TGTGCCAGCAGCCTGGGACGGGGTGTTGGGTCTGAAGCTTTCTTT TRBJ1-1 TRBV5-4 . .
CASRLGWGDPSYEQYF TGTGCCAGCCGTTTGGGTTGGGGGGACCCTTCCTACGAGCAGTACTTC TRBJ2-7 TRBV5-6 . .
CASSLVSVRLSSYNEQFF TGTGCCAGCAGCTTGGTCTCGGTGCGGTTGAGCTCCTACAATGAGCAGTTCTTC TRBJ2-1 TRBV5-4 . few
CASSPPSSETQYF TGTGCCAGCTCACCACCGTCCTCAGAGACCCAGTACTTC TRBJ2-5 TRBV18 . .
CASSSDGQGAQNEQYF TGCGCCAGCAGCTCGGATGGACAGGGGGCGCAGAACGAGCAGTACTTC TRBJ2-7 TRBV5-1 TRBD1 .
CASSPLGQGSIEQYF TGTGCCAGCTCACCGCTAGGACAGGGAAGTATCGAGCAGTACTTC TRBJ2-7 TRBV18 TRBD1 .
CASGLFLAGATGELFF TGTGCTAGTGGTTTGTTCCTAGCGGGGGCCACCGGGGAGCTGTTTTTT TRBJ2-2 TRBV12-5 TRBD2 .
CASSPAGDRVPFRSGNTIYF TGTGCCAGCAGCCCCGCGGGGGACAGGGTCCCCTTTCGTTCTGGAAACACCATATATTTT TRBJ1-3 TRBV9 TRBD1 .
CSVAHRDRGRDTEAFF TGCAGCGTTGCCCACCGGGACAGGGGCCGGGACACTGAAGCTTTCTTT TRBJ1-1 TRBV29-1 TRBD1 .
CASSLVGSALGNTIYF TGTGCCAGCAGCTTAGTCGGGAGCGCCCTTGGAAACACCATATATTTT TRBJ1-3 TRBV7-9 . .
CASSPGGVSYNEQFF TGTGCCAGCTCACCTGGCGGGGTCTCCTACAATGAGCAGTTCTTC TRBJ2-1 TRBV18 . .
CASTGGANTEAFF TGTGCCAGCACTGGAGGAGCGAACACTGAAGCTTTCTTT TRBJ1-1 TRBV28 . .
CASSIHAGDEQYF TGTGCCAGTAGTATCCACGCGGGAGACGAGCAGTACTTC TRBJ2-7 TRBV19 TRBD2 .
CASSLDRLPSHNEKLFF TGTGCCAGCAGCTTAGATCGCTTGCCGTCTCACAACGAAAAACTGTTTTTT TRBJ1-4 TRBV7-2 . .